The clone carrying this TCR beta chain has ten or more counts. Its specificity is unknown. CD25-based Treg depletion was applied to purified naive CD4+ T cells. Germline assignment: CDR1 SGHTA and CDR2 FQGNSA. Trimming shortened V by 2 bases and J by 5 bases, and 6 bases separated the two germline ends. The CDR3 totals 12 residues. Full-length variable regions came from constant-region reverse primers plus semi-nested Nested Universal Primer A PCR. MiXCR, run by TCRdb on the 5' RACE reads, gives a single entry per CDR3 protein. The data hold roughly 40,000 distinct CDR3 sequences, with over 15% observed a single time. Findings of the study overall: In terms of TCR gene usage, tumor memory CD4+ T cells clustered together with blood and lymph node memory CD4+ cells, as well as with lymph node naive CD4+ cells.

V gene TRBV7-2 combines with J gene TRBJ2-5; no definite D call. The sequence derives from a female donor with breast cancer. What was sequenced was naive CD4+ T cells sorted from a lymph node. The subset here: naive CD4+ T cells, CD4+CD45RA+CD25-. The CDR3 here is CASSLSLETQYF. In DNA form, the CDR3 reads TGTGCCAGCAGCTTATCGCTGGAGACCCAGTACTTC.